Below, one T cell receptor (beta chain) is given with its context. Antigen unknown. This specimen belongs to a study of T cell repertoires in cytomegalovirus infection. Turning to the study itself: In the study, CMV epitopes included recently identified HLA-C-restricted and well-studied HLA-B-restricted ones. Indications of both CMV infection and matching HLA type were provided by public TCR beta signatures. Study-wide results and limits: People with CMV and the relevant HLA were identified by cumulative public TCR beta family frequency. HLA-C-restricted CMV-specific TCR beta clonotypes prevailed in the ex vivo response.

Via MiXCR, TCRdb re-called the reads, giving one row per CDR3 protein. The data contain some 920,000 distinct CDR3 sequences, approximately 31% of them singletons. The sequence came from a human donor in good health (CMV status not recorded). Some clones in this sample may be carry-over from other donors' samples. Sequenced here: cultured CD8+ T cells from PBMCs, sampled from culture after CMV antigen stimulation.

The CDR3 loop reads CASSGFLWDTVQETQYF. The CDR3 nucleotides read TGTGCCAGCAGTGGGTTTCTTTGGGACACCGTCCAGGAGACCCAGTACTTC. The chain joins TRBV2 to TRBJ2-5, with TRBD1 as a possible D gene (6 bases). This CDR3 is 17 amino acids long. Looked up from germline, CDR1 is SNHLY and CDR2 is FYNNEI. Between the trimmed V and J ends, which lost 4 bases and 5 bases, there was a span of 23 bases.